Listed below are T cell receptor beta chains from one sample, sequenced in a study of monozygotic twins with inflammatory bowel disease. TCRdb re-called the 5' RACE reads, yielding one record per CDR3 amino acid sequence without DNA. The sample shows over 100,000 distinct CDR3 sequences, and around an eighth sits with its ten largest clones. Sequenced input: blood. These TCRs come from a human donor with ulcerative colitis or Crohn's disease, or a healthy co-twin of an affected twin (not recorded which). Both conserved end residues are part of each CDR3. The order of the fields is J gene, clone size, V gene, CDR3 protein. Clone sizes are given selectively: once, few, many, or a class where the clone is expanded.

TRBJ2-1,-,TRBV3-1,CASSQVGEGYNEQFF
TRBJ2-1,-,TRBV20-1,CSARNAASANNDEQFF
TRBJ2-7,-,TRBV7-9,CASSPWTSGPYEQYF
TRBJ2-6,-,TRBV24-1,CATSDSSTGANVLTF
TRBJ1-1,-,TRBV2,CASSDGAGIRDTEAFF
TRBJ1-3,-,TRBV9,CASSTPTLGGDPDTIYF
TRBJ2-5,-,TRBV9,CASSGTGQGKTQYF
TRBJ2-7,-,TRBV28,CASGEQYYEQYF
TRBJ2-1,-,TRBV20-1,CSVAGTSGSRGNEQFF
TRBJ2-4,-,TRBV5-6,CASSLIAGAKNIQYF
TRBJ2-7,-,TRBV15,CATSREPPGAAPYEQYF
TRBJ1-1,-,TRBV6-5,CASSYSGGENTEAFF
TRBJ2-1,-,TRBV20-1,CSARDDPERRLFF
TRBJ2-1,-,TRBV7-3,CASSLRGGDSYNEQFF
TRBJ2-1,-,TRBV5-6,CASSWAIQKYNEQFF
TRBJ1-2,-,TRBV5-5,CASSLTPGRDYGYTF
TRBJ1-5,-,TRBV28,CASSSPRTSNQPQHF
TRBJ1-4,medium-sized,TRBV27,CASSAGRQRYSPTNEKLFF
TRBJ2-3,-,TRBV28,CASRDTASTDTQYF
TRBJ2-2,-,TRBV7-6,CASSLSRVPGELFF
TRBJ2-3,-,TRBV7-2,CASSRPRGNTDTQYF
TRBJ2-3,-,TRBV15,CATSRDGGADTQYF
TRBJ2-2,-,TRBV15,CATSPRVAGLTGELFF
TRBJ1-3,-,TRBV7-2,CASSVQGFGNTIYF
TRBJ2-7,-,TRBV5-1,CASTPGGEGYEQYF
TRBJ2-3,-,TRBV29-1,CSVVIAGGSTDTQYF
TRBJ2-3,-,TRBV5-6,CASSNTDTQYF
TRBJ2-2,-,TRBV29-1,CSVVASRGGELFF
TRBJ2-1,-,TRBV5-1,CASNVGPSSYNEQFF
TRBJ1-1,-,TRBV12-3/TRBV12-4,CASSLVGQNTEAFF